This TCR beta chain was recovered during a study of T cell responses to AZD1222 COVID-19 vaccine. Notes on the study in general: Clonal diversity may have been underestimated in mostly white British donors. Baseline seropositivity occurred in only a handful of AZD1222 recipients. With dominance at 160-218 and 743-854, vaccine-associated CD4 TCRs spanned spike.

The repertoire was sequenced with immunoSEQ multiplex PCR; TCRdb's copy has only in-frame clones and lacks some. The sample holds 200,000 or so clones, roughly 91% seen once. This clone was seen a single time. As yet, its antigen is unknown. The CDR3 has 14 amino acids. Trimming removed 7 bases at V and 0 bases at J, with 12 bases between. The germline V gene encodes CDR1 LNHDA and CDR2 SQIVND (reference sequence). This sequence originates from an adult in good health. The gene calls are TRBV19 and TRBJ1-1; D possibly corresponds to TRBD1 (5 bases). The sequenced sample was peripheral blood, obtained on day 0 of MenACWY control vaccination. The CDR3 here is CASKFGGVNTEAFF. DNA of the CDR3: TGTGCCAGTAAATTCGGGGGGGTGAACACTGAAGCTTTCTTT.